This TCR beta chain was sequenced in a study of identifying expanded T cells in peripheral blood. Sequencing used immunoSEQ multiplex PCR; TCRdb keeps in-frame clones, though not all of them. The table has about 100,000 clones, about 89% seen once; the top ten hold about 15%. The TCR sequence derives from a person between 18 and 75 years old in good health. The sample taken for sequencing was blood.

This CDR3 is CASSQGSMNTEAFF. CDR3 DNA sequence: TGCGCCAGCAGCCAGGGATCTATGAACACTGAAGCTTTCTTT. V is TRBV4-3 and J is TRBJ1-1, with D uncertain. Germline V CDR1 and CDR2: LGHNA, YSLEER. The CDR3 is made up of 14 amino acids. The V end was cut by 3 bases, the J end by 0 bases, with 8 bases between.